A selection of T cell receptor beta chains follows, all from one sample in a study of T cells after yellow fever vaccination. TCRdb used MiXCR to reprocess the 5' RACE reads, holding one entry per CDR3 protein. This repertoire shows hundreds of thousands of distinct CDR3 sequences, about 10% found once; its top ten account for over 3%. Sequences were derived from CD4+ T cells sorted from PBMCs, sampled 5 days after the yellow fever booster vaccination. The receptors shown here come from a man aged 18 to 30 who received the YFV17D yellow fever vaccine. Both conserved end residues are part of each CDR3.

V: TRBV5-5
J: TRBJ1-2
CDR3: CASSLPQGTSAHTF

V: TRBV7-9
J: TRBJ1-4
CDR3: CASSRFGLTGRTNEKLFF

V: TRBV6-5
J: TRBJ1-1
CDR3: CASSPPRATEAFF

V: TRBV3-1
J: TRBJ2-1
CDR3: CASSQDPASGGPYNEQFF

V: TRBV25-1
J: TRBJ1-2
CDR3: CASSENRFYGYTF

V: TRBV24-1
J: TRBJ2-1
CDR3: CATSDTRTYNEQFF

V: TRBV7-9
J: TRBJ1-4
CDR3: CASSLDIGGKLFF

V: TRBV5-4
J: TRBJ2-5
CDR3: CASSFGGGFQETQYF

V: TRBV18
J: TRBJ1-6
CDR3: CASSSGQAARSPLHF

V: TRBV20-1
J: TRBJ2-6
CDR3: CSARNRGGVSGANVLTF

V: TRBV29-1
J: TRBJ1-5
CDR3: CSVADRDSNQPQHF

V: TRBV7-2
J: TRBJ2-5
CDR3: CASSLGLTSGGAGETQYF

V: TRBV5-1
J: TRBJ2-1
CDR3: CASSFGGAENEQFF

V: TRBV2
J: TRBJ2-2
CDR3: CASRQGEGTGELFF

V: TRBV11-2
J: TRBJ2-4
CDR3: CASSLGSIPAKNIQYF

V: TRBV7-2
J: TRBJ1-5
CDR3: CASSSGTGGHQPQHF

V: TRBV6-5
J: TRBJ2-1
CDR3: CASSYSGTEGRFF

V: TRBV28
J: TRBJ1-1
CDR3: CASSLRPDFDAFF

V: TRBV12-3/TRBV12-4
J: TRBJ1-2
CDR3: CASTGIVLYGYTF

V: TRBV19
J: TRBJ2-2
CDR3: CASSSGGDTGELFF

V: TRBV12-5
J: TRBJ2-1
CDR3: CASGLRGLAGEYNEQFF

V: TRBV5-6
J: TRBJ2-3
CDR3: CASTIPLGGTDTQYF

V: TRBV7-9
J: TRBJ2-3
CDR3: CASSPVGGTTDTQYF

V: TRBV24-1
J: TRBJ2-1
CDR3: CATSHSGDHEQFF

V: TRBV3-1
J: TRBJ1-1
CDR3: CASSQVSGSAFF